This T cell receptor (beta chain) was sequenced in a study of blood T cell repertoires in COVID-19 (dated by TCRdb to 2020 to 2021). Some background on the complete study: Samples from collaborators originated in the United States, Italy and Spain and spanned both the acute and convalescent phases of COVID-19. Samples came from the ongoing ImmuneRACE study (first 160 participants) plus 1,254 subjects from 6 global collaborators. Where HLA class I and class II types were available, the types were taken from metadata supplied by the sample provider, not from assay-based typing. The material from the prospective study consisted of cDNA or gDNA derived from T cells, B-cell-depleted T cells, or PBMCs. The repertoires were released in a freely available public database meant as a resource for research on the immune response to SARS-CoV-2. Nearly every sample came with metadata listing a de-identified subject ID, COVID-19 status, age in years and sex. The dataset comprised deeply sampled blood TCRbeta repertoires from subjects exposed to, actively infected with, or recovered from COVID-19. Overall study outcomes, separate from this receptor: The quantity of clinical and demographic metadata differed by source and by participant and was supplied without curation.

The CDR3 starts with the cysteine, ends with the phenylalanine, and has 14 residues. The CDR3 DNA has 42 bases and is translated from base 1. Clipping removes 7 bases from V and 4 bases from J, with 3 as the unmatched junction base count. CDR1 and CDR2 are read off the germline V gene (reference sequence) as MNHEY and SMNVEV. The immunoSEQ Assay, a bias-controlled multiplex PCR, was used to amplify TCRbeta CDR3 regions from genomic DNA. As for how the authors treated the data: Within the assay, amplification of reference gene primers was used to estimate how many nucleated cells each sample contained. To quantify the absolute abundance of each unique TCRbeta CDR3 rearrangement, sequence reads were collapsed and filtered. Productive Simpson clonality was computed per sample as the square root of Simpson's diversity index over productive rearrangements. This is the immuneACCESS table as TCRdb keeps it, with only in-frame sequences that have V and J called. A part of the clones is gone; compared with another copy, unresolved V genes explain less than half, and the rest is unexplained. Clone size and V and J calls were adopted from that table, with D and trimming inferred from the DNA. The sample yields some 54,000 clones; roughly four fifths were counted once. The ten largest clonotypes hold roughly 2% of the sample.

In regard to this clone: Its antigen is unknown. Nothing much larger sits one base from this clone, and base qualities are not available.

Collaborating institutions collected whole blood in K2EDTA tubes following their own protocols. For TCRbeta analysis, collaborator samples were shipped as frozen whole blood, as isolated PBMCs, or as DNA extracted from either sample type. The rearrangement joined TRBV27 to TRBJ2-3, with 12 bases matching TRBD2. The clonotype was recovered from a woman in her sixties or seventies with acute or convalescent COVID-19. Material for sequencing was peripheral blood. CDR3 protein: CASTLAGGSDTQYF. The bases are TGTGCCAGCACTCTAGCGGGAGGGTCAGATACGCAGTATTTT.